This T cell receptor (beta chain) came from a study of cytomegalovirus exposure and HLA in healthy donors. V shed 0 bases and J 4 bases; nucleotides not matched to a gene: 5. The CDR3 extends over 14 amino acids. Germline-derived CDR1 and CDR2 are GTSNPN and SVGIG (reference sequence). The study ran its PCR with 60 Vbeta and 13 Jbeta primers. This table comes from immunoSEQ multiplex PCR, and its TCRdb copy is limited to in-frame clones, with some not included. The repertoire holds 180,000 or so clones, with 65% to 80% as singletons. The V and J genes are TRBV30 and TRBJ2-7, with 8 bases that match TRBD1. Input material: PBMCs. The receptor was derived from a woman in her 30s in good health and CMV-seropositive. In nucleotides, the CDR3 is TGTGCCTGGAGTGTAGGCAGGGGGCGATACGAGCAGTACTTC. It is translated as CAWSVGRGRYEQYF. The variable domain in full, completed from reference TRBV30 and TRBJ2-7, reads SQTIHQWPATLVQPVGSPLSLECTVEGTSNPNLYWYRQAAGRGLQLLFYSVGIGQISSEVPQNLSASRPQDRQFILSSKKLLLSDSGFYLCAWSVGRGRYEQYFGPGTRLTVT.